This T cell receptor (beta chain) was profiled in a study of blood T cells in healthy people across ages. A second PCR of about 6 to 12 cycles used a sample-barcoded 5' primer and a J-beta primer mix. MiXCR was run by TCRdb on the 5' RACE reads, yielding one entry per CDR3 protein. The table records 1,500,000 or so distinct CDR3 sequences, almost 60% of them present only once. Germline V lookup: CDR1 MGHDK, CDR2 SYGVNS. The CDR3 consists of 18 residues. V dropped 3 bases and J dropped 0 bases, with 15 bases sitting between them. Specimen: blood. The receptor comes from a young man in good health. This chain links TRBV25-1 with TRBJ1-6, with a tentative D call TRBD1 (5 bases). This CDR3 reads CASSDVTGRGSYNSPLHF. In DNA form, the CDR3 reads TGTGCCAGCAGTGATGTTACAGGACGTGGCTCCTATAATTCACCCCTCCACTTT.